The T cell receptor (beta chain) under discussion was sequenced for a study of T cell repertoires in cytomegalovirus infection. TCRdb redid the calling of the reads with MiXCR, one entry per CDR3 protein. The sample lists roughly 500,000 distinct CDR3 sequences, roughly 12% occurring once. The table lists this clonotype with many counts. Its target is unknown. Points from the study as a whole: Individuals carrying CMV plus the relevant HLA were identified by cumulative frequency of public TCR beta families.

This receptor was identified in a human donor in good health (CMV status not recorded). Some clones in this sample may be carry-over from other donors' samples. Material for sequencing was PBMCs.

CDR3 DNA: TGTGCCACCAGTGAATCCAGGAACACTGAAGCTTTCTTT. It codes for CATSESRNTEAFF. The genes are TRBV24-1 and TRBJ1-1; D is unresolved. Between the trimmed V and J ends, which lost 4 bases and 1 base, there was a span of 6 bases. The CDR3 is 13 amino acids. Looked up from germline, CDR1 is KGHDR and CDR2 is SFDVKD.